This T cell receptor beta chain was documented in a study of regulatory T cells in long-lasting Graves disease. The authors built TCR beta libraries using iRepertoire HTBI primers and Arm-PCR of CDR3 regions. TCRdb redid the calling of the multiplex PCR reads with MiXCR, one entry per CDR3 protein. Of approximately 690,000 distinct CDR3 sequences listed, approximately 31% are singletons. This sample's time point: persistent/refractory GD, antithyroid drugs over 5 years with positive TRAb. PBMC-extracted RNA yielded the TCR library. Graves' disease diagnosis relied on American Thyroid Association guidelines. Germline V gene data show CDR1 as SQVTM and CDR2 as ANQGSEA. Trimming took 3 bases from V and 5 from J; bases not matched to a gene: 13. The CDR3 extends over 16 amino acids.

The receptor comes from a female donor with Graves disease. The chain carries TRBV29-1 and TRBJ1-2; 9 bases fit TRBD1. The sample was peripheral blood mononuclear cells (PBMCs), taken when the disease was refractory, from a patient treated with antithyroid drugs. The chain's CDR3 is CSVDATLGTGSYGYTF. The CDR3 DNA reads TGCAGCGTTGATGCAACCCTGGGGACAGGGTCATATGGCTACACCTTC.